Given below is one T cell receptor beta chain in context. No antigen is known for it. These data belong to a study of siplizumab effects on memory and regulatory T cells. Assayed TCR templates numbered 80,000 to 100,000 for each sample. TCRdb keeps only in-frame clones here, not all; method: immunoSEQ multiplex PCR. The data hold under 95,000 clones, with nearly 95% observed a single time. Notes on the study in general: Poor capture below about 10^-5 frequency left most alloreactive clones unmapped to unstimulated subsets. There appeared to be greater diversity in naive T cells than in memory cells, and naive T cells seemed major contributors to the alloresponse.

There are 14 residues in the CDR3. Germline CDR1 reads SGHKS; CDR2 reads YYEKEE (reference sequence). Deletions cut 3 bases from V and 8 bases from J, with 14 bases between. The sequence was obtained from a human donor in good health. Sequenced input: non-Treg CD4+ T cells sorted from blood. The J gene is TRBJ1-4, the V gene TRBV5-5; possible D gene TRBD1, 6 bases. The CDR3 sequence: CASSSQGRGEKLFF. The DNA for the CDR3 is TGTGCCAGCAGCTCTCAGGGGCGCGGCGAAAAACTGTTTTTT. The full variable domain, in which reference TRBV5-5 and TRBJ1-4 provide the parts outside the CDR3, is DAGVTQSPTHLIKTRGQQVTLRCSPISGHKSVSWYQQVLGQGPQFIFQYYEKEERGRGNFPDRFSARQFPNYSSELNVNALLLGDSALYLCASSSQGRGEKLFFGSGTQLSVL.